This T cell receptor beta chain was retrieved from a study of blood T cell repertoires in COVID-19. Turning to the study itself: Donors in the United States, Italy and Spain gave samples during acute or convalescent COVID-19. Sources were T cells, B-cell-depleted T cells, or PBMCs; the material itself was cDNA or gDNA.

Seattle-derived patients entered the study during active infection and were followed longitudinally. This CDR3 is built from 13 residues. Trimming stripped 0 bases from V and 8 bases from J, with 11 bases between. Germline lookup yields CDR1 SGHDT and CDR2 YYEEEE. This clone came up once. The table came from immunoSEQ multiplex PCR; TCRdb's copy has only in-frame clones and leaves some out. Altogether roughly 440,000 clones are present, approximately 88% being singletons, with the ten largest covering 10% to 15%. The sequenced sample consisted of peripheral blood. This rearrangement joins TRBV5-6 to TRBJ1-2; a weak D match, TRBD1 (5 bases). The sequence derives from a woman between 45 and 60 years old with COVID-19, enrolled during active disease. CDR3 sequence: CASSLVSGPGYTF. The CDR3 region has the DNA TGTGCCAGCAGCTTGGTGTCAGGGCCCGGCTACACCTTC.